Following are 14 T cell receptor beta chains from one sample sequenced in a study of T cell responses to AZD1222 COVID-19 vaccine. Clones were sequenced by immunoSEQ multiplex PCR, and TCRdb holds only the in-frame ones, with some missing. The profile covers approximately 130,000 clones, with more than 85% appearing a single time and under 3% taken by the ten largest. The specimen was peripheral blood, collected 28 days after the second AZD1222 dose. The receptors were gathered from an adult who received the AZD1222 COVID-19 vaccine.

The rearrangement joins TRBV6-6 to TRBJ1-5; no clear D gene. Germline loops: CDR1 MNHNY, CDR2 SVGAGI (reference sequence). This CDR3 has 15 residues. With 6 bases removed from V and 3 bases from J, the gap between germline ends came to 15 bases. The CDR3 is CASRNTARDNQPQHF. DNA of the CDR3: TGTGCCAGCAGGAATACGGCACGGGACAATCAGCCCCAGCATTTT.

The chain carries TRBV30 and TRBJ2-1, with no clear D. Trimming stripped 0 bases from V and 7 bases from J, with 10 bases between. The CDR3 consists of 13 residues. Per germline, CDR1 GTSNPN and CDR2 SVGIG (reference sequence). In nucleotides, the CDR3 is TGTGCCTGGAGTGTAATTCTTGGGAATGAGCAGTTCTTC. Protein sequence: CAWSVILGNEQFF.

A remark on this clone: Different DNA sequences within this sample yield the same CDR3. This chain connects TRBV18 to TRBJ1-3, with D possibly being TRBD1 (6 bases). CDR1 and CDR2 from the germline V gene are KGHSH and LQKENI. This CDR3 is built from 14 residues. The V gene lost 6 bases and the J gene lost 4 bases, with 13 bases spanning the gap. The CDR3 sequence is CASSPQGSGNTIYF. In DNA form, the CDR3 reads TGTGCCAGCTCTCCGCAGGGGAGCGGAAACACCATATATTTT.

This chain uses TRBV9 with TRBJ1-2; D is possibly TRBD1 (6 bases). This CDR3 comprises 15 residues. CDR1 and CDR2 (germline): SGDLS, YYNGEE. With 0 bases removed from V and 4 bases from J, the gap between germline ends came to 13 bases. The CDR3 nucleotides read TGTGCCAGCAGCGTAGAGGCAGGGGCGCTCTATGGCTACACCTTC. This translates into CASSVEAGALYGYTF.

The V and J genes are TRBV7-6 and TRBJ2-7; TRBD1 is a possible D gene (6 bases). In germline, CDR1 is SGHVS, CDR2 FNYEAQ. Between the trimmed V and J ends, which lost 2 bases and 6 bases, there was a span of 14 bases. This CDR3 region has 14 residues. CDR3 in amino acids: CASSLSQGSPEQYF. CDR3 bases: TGTGCCAGCAGCTTATCCCAGGGGAGTCCCGAGCAGTACTTC. The full variable domain, its missing parts supplied by reference TRBV7-6 and TRBJ2-7, is GAGVSQSPRYKVTKRGQDVALRCDPISGHVSLYWYRQALGQGPEFLTYFNYEAQQDKSGLPNDRFSAERPEGSISTLTIQRTEQRDSAMYRCASSLSQGSPEQYFGPGTRLTVT.

The V gene is TRBV6-5, the J gene TRBJ2-1; D is unclear. Trimming took off 6 bases at V and 1 base at J, with 10 bases between the two ends. The CDR3 is made up of 14 amino acids. Germline V gives CDR1 MNHEY, CDR2 SVGAGI. The CDR3 reads CASRPTASYNEQFF. In DNA, the CDR3 is TGTGCCAGCAGACCGACGGCTTCCTACAATGAGCAGTTCTTC.

The chain combines TRBV7-2 with TRBJ1-2; possibly TRBD1 for D (5 bases). There are 13 residues in the CDR3. The ends were cut back, 5 bases at V and 9 bases at J, with 16 bases in the middle. The germline V gene has CDR1 SGHTA and CDR2 FQGNSA. DNA for the CDR3: TGTGCCAGCAGCCCCCTGGGGGGGTCACGCTACACCTTC. Its translation is CASSPLGGSRYTF.

The rearrangement joins TRBV14 to TRBJ2-7; D remains ambiguous. The CDR3 loop spans 13 amino acids. V lost 3 bases to trimming and J lost 4 bases, with 10 bases between them. Germline V CDR1 and CDR2: SGHDN, FVKESK. DNA of the CDR3: TGTGCCAGCAGCCAGCTGCACCTTTACGAGCAGTACTTC. This encodes CASSQLHLYEQYF.

A remark on this clone: Other DNA sequences in this specimen translate into the identical CDR3. CDR3: CASSTGEGKTQYF. CDR3 nucleotides: TGTGCCAGCAGCACAGGGGAGGGAAAGACCCAGTACTTC. The rearrangement joins TRBV6-5 to TRBJ2-5, with D possibly being TRBD1 or TRBD2 (7 bases each). V lost 6 bases and J 6 bases, leaving 14 bases between the germline ends. The germline V gene has CDR1 MNHEY and CDR2 SVGAGI. The CDR3 spans 13 residues.

The gene calls are TRBV6-1 and TRBJ2-7; 10 bases agree with TRBD1. This CDR3 contains 16 residues. Trimming removed 0 bases from V and 8 bases from J; junction bases left unmatched: 10. CDR1 is MNHNS, CDR2 SASEGT, per germline. This CDR3 is CASSEAAGDRGIQQYF. The CDR3 DNA reads as TGTGCCAGCAGTGAAGCTGCGGGGGACAGGGGTATACAGCAGTACTTC.

The chain combines TRBV3-1 (or the pseudogene TRBV3-2) with TRBJ2-2, with 8 bases fitting TRBD1. CDR1 is LGHDT and CDR2 is YNNKEL in the germline V gene (reference sequence). CDR3 length: 17 amino acids. Trimming at V came to 4 bases and at J to 1 base, leaving 8 bases not matched to a gene. The CDR3 coding sequence is TGTGCCAGCAGCCCTGGGACAGGCGATTGGAACACCGGGGAGCTGTTTTTT. This translates into CASSPGTGDWNTGELFF.

The chain carries TRBV18 and TRBJ1-2; TRBD1 aligns across 9 bases. Germline CDR1 is KGHSH and CDR2 is LQKENI. The CDR3 loop spans 14 amino acids. Trimming took 3 bases from V and 7 from J; bases not matched to a gene: 6. The chain's CDR3 is CASSPGQGVVGYTF. Here the CDR3 DNA reads TGTGCCAGCTCACCGGGACAGGGAGTAGTTGGCTACACCTTC. The complete variable domain, with remaining parts taken from reference TRBV18 and TRBJ1-2, reads NAGVMQNPRHLVRRRGQEARLRCSPMKGHSHVYWYRQLPEEGLKFMVYLQKENIIDESGMPKERFSAEFPKEGPSILRIQQVVRGDSAAYFCASSPGQGVVGYTFGSGTRLTVV.

This sequence joins TRBV28 and TRBJ2-7; possible D gene TRBD1, 6 bases. The CDR3 contains 14 residues. The V and J ends lost 3 bases and 0 bases respectively, with 9 bases between them. Germline loops: CDR1 MDHEN, CDR2 SYDVKM. As DNA, the CDR3 is TGTGCCAGCAGTTTGCGGACAGTCTCCTACGAGCAGTACTTC. Protein product: CASSLRTVSYEQYF.

This chain links TRBV19 with TRBJ2-3; 9 bases line up with TRBD2. The V gene's germline CDR1 is LNHDA and CDR2 SQIVND (reference sequence). Trimming at V came to 7 bases and at J to 8 bases, leaving 13 bases not matched to a gene. The CDR3 is 15 amino acids. The CDR3 region is CASTPRAGGEITQYF. The CDR3 nucleotides are TGTGCCAGTACCCCCCGGGCGGGGGGGGAGATTACGCAGTATTTT.